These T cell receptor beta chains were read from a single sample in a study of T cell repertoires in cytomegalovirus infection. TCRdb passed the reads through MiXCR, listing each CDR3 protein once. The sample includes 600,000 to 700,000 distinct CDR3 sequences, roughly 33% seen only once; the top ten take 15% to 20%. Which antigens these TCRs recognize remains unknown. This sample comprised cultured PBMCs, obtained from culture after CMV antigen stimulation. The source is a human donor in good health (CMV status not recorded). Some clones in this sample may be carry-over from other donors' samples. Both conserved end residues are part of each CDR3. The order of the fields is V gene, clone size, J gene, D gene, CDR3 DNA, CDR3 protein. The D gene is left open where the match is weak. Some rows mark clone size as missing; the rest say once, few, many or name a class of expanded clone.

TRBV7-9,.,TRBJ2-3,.,TGTGCCAGCAGCTTAGCCGGGAGCGAAACAGATACGCAGTATTTT,CASSLAGSETDTQYF
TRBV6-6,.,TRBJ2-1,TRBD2,TGTGCCTCGGGGCGCGGGAGGAATGAGCAGTTCTTC,CASGRGRNEQFF
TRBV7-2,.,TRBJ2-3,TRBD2,TGTGCCAGCAGCCACCCTAGCGGGGGGGTCCCAGATACGCAGTATTTT,CASSHPSGGVPDTQYF
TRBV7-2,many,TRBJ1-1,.,TGTGCCAGCAGCTTAACCGGACTGGGGAACACTGAAGCTTTCTTT,CASSLTGLGNTEAFF
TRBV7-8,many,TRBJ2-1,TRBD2,TGTGCCAGCAGCTTAGCGGTCGGGAGGGCCGGGGAGCAGTTCTTC,CASSLAVGRAGEQFF
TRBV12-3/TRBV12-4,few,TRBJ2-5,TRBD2,TGTGCCAGCACCGGACTAGCGGGAGCTGAGACCCAGTACTTC,CASTGLAGAETQYF
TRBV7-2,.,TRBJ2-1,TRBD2,TGTGCCAGCAGCCCAGATAGCGGGAGGCGGTGGAATGAGCAGTTCTTC,CASSPDSGRRWNEQFF
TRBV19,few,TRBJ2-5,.,TGTGCCAGTAAGGTGAGGGGCGAAGAGACCCAGTACTTC,CASKVRGEETQYF
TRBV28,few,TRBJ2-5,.,TGTGCCAGCAGTGTTCGTGGCACCGGAGAGACCCAGTACTTC,CASSVRGTGETQYF
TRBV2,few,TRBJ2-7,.,TGTGCCAGCAGAGTCAGGGAAGGACCCTACGAGCAGTACTTC,CASRVREGPYEQYF
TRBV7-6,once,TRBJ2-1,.,TGTGCCAGCAGCTTCAGGGATGGTGAGCAGTTCTTC,CASSFRDGEQFF
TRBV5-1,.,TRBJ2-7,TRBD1,TGCGCCAGCAGTCCCTCGGACAGGGATTTTTCCGAGCAGTACTTC,CASSPSDRDFSEQYF
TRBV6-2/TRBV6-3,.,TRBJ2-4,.,TGTGCCAGCAGTTGGGGAGGCAAAAACATTCAGTACTTC,CASSWGGKNIQYF
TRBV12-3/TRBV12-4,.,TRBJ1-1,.,TGTGCCAGCAGCTCCCGGTGGAGGGACCAGAACACTGAAGCTTTCTTT,CASSSRWRDQNTEAFF
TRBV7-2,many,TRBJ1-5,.,TGTGCCAGCAGCTTTCCGGGGGGAGGTCTCTCATTT,CASSFPGGGLSF
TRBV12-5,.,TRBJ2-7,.,TGTGCTAGTGGTTTGTTCCCTCCAGGGTTAGGGTACGAGCAGTACTTC,CASGLFPPGLGYEQYF
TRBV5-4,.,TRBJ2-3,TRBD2,TGTGCCAGCAGCTCACCCATGAGCGGGAGGGGAACAGATACGCAGTATTTT,CASSSPMSGRGTDTQYF
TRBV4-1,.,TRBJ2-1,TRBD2,TGCGCCAGCAGCCCGAGGACTAGCGGGCGGAATGAGCAGTTCTTC,CASSPRTSGRNEQFF
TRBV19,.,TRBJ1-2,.,TGTGCCAGTAGTGGCAGGGCAAGGGATGGCTACACCTTC,CASSGRARDGYTF
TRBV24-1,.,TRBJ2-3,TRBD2,TGTGCCACTAGTGATTCCTCCGGGGCTAGCGGGGGCACAGATACGCAGTATTTT,CATSDSSGASGGTDTQYF
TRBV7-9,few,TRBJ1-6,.,TGTGCCAGCAGCTTAGTGGGGCTTAATTCACCCCTCCACTTT,CASSLVGLNSPLHF
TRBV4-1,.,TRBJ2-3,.,TGCGCCAGCAGCCAAGGTCCCTTGAGGGCCAGCACAGATACGCAGTATTTT,CASSQGPLRASTDTQYF
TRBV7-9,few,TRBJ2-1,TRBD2,TGTGCCAGCAGAAGCGGGAGGGGGAACAATGAGCAGTTCTTC,CASRSGRGNNEQFF
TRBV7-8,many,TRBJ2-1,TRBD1,TGTGCCAGCAGCTTCGACAGGGACAATGAGCAGTTCTTC,CASSFDRDNEQFF
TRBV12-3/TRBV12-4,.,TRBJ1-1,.,TGTGCCAGCAGTTGGCAGGCTACACGCTGGGGCACTGAAGCTTTCTTT,CASSWQATRWGTEAFF
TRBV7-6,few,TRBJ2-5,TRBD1,TGTGCCAGCAGCAAATCTTCCGGGACAGCCCAAGAGACCCAGTACTTC,CASSKSSGTAQETQYF
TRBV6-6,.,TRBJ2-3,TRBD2,TGTGCCAGCAGCGTGACTAGCGGGGGGTTAGATACGCAGTATTTT,CASSVTSGGLDTQYF
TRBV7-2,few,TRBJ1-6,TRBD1,TGTGCCAGCAGCCCGAGGAGGGACAGTGTCGGATCACCCCTCCACTTT,CASSPRRDSVGSPLHF
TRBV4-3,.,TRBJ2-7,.,TGCGCCAGCAGCCAAGATCTAGAGACCTACGAGCAGTACTTC,CASSQDLETYEQYF
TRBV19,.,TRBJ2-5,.,TGTGCCAGTAGTATGGAGGGGTCGGAGACCCAGTACTTC,CASSMEGSETQYF
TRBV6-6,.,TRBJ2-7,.,TGTGCCAGCAGTGACCACTACGAGCAGTACTTC,CASSDHYEQYF
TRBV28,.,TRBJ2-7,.,TGTGCCAGCAGTTTCGATCGGCTCAATTACGAGCAGTACTTC,CASSFDRLNYEQYF
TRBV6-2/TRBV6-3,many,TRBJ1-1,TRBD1,TGTGCCAGCAGTTACAGTCCCGGGACAGGGACGACTGAAGCTTTCTTT,CASSYSPGTGTTEAFF
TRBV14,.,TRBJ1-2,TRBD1,TGTGCCAGCAGCCACCCCACAGGACAGGACTATGGCTACACCTTC,CASSHPTGQDYGYTF
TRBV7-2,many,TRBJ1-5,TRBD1,TGTGCCAGCAGCTCCCCCCGACTTGGGGACAGGGCTAGCAATCAGCCCCAGCATTTT,CASSSPRLGDRASNQPQHF
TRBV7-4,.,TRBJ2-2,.,TGTGCCAGCAGCTTAGTTTCCGCAAACACCGGGGAGCTGTTTTTT,CASSLVSANTGELFF
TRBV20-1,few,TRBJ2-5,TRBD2,TGCAGTGTTCAAGGCGGGGGGGCCGGAGAGACCCAGTACTTC,CSVQGGGAGETQYF